This entry describes one TCR beta chain. Its target is not known. The data were taken from a study of T cell repertoires in urothelial bladder cancer. Study in general: The approximately 12 resected lesions were three cT0, three cTa, three cT1 and three cT2 or greater.

Using immunoSEQ multiplex PCR, the repertoire was profiled, and TCRdb retains in-frame clones only, with some absent. Of some 14,000 clones in the sample, 66% were seen once. General observations from the study: Up to about 17% of carcinoma infiltrating lymphocytes belonged to one T-cell clone. Benign specimens held more T cells than urothelial carcinoma specimens.

Input material: tumor-infiltrating cells from bladder cancer. The TCR sequence derives from a human donor with urothelial carcinoma.

The CDR3 spells CASSPQKGSNQPQHF. In DNA, the CDR3 is TGTGCCAGCAGTCCACAGAAAGGGAGCAATCAGCCCCAGCATTTT. The chain carries TRBV6-4 and TRBJ1-5, with D unresolved. Deletions cut 5 bases from V and 1 base from J, with 12 bases between. The CDR3 sequence is 15 residues long. Germline CDR1 is MRHNA and CDR2 is SNTAGT.